This T cell receptor (beta chain) emerged from a study of T cells in narcolepsy. The J segment lost 5 bases and the V segment lost 5 bases, leaving 11 bases of the junction unmatched. This CDR3 contains 15 residues. Germline lookup yields CDR1 SGHTS and CDR2 YDEGEE. Findings and limits, study-wide: Reportedly, autoreactive clonotypes were serially detected in patients' blood but not controls'. Autoreactive HCRT-specific and TRIB2-specific clonotypes were marked in same-patient CSF-versus-blood CD4+ comparisons.

This clone was recorded only once. Its antigen is not identified. Only in-frame clones appear in the TCRdb table, and some are missing; sequencing was by immunoSEQ multiplex PCR. This sample has tens of thousands of clones, with about 85% found just once. The rearrangement uses TRBV5-8 and TRBJ1-1; 8 bases line up with TRBD1. This TCR came from a human donor with narcolepsy. Sequencing was performed on CD45RA- memory CD4+ T cells from PBMCs. The CDR3 DNA reads as TGTGCCAGCAGTCGACCCGCAGGGGGCTGGACTGAAGCTTTCTTT. It codes for CASSRPAGGWTEAFF.